Each of the 2 T cell receptor beta chains below was sequenced from the same sample in a study of OX40 agonist ivuxolimab in advanced cancers. Receptor libraries were prepared by the immunoSEQ multiplex PCR assay. This is the immuneACCESS table as TCRdb keeps it, with only in-frame sequences that have V and J called. A part of the clones is gone; compared with another copy, unresolved V genes explain less than half, and the rest is unexplained. This sample lists about 38,000 clones; over 60% were detected once. Around a tenth of the sample lies in the top ten. This material consisted of CD4+ or CD8+ T cells sorted from blood, taken in a trial of the OX40 agonist ivuxolimab. The receptor source for this set is an adult with an advanced solid tumor such as melanoma, head and neck, liver or kidney cancer.

The chain recombines TRBV19 with TRBJ2-1, with TRBD2 as a possible D gene (5 bases). The germline V gene has CDR1 LNHDA and CDR2 SQIVND (reference sequence). This CDR3 comprises 11 residues. Trimming shortened V by 1 base and J by 16 bases, and 11 bases separated the two germline ends. The CDR3 reads CASSIGEWSFF. The CDR3 DNA reads as TGTGCCAGTAGTATAGGGGAGTGGTCCTTCTTC.

The rearrangement links TRBV5-1 to TRBJ2-7; D call uncertain. CDR3 size: 17 residues. Germline CDR1 and CDR2: SGHRS and YFSETQ. With 1 base removed from V and 7 bases from J, the gap between germline ends came to 24 bases. In nucleotides, the CDR3 is TGCGCCAGCAGCTTGAGGTTAGGCGGCAGGTCACCTCAAGAGCAGTACTTC. This sequence encodes CASSLRLGGRSPQEQYF.